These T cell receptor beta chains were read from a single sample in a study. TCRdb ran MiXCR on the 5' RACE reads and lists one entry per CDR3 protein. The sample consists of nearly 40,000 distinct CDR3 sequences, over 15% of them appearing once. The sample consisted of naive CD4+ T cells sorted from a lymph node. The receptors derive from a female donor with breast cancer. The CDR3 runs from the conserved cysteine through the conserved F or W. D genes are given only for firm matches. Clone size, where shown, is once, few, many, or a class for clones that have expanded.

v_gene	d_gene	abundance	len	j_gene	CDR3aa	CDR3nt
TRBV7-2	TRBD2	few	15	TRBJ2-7	CASSHGTSGSYEQYF	TGTGCCAGCAGCCACGGGACTAGCGGTTCCTACGAGCAGTACTTC
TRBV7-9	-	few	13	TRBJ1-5	CASSPLTNQPQHF	TGTGCCAGCAGCCCGCTAACCAATCAGCCCCAGCATTTT
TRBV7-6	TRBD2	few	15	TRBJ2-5	CASRATSGGPETQYF	TGTGCCAGCAGGGCCACTAGCGGGGGACCGGAGACCCAGTACTTC
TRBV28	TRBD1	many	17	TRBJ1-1	CASSPRGFSHRGTEAFF	TGTGCCAGCAGCCCACGAGGGTTCTCTCACAGGGGCACTGAAGCTTTCTTT
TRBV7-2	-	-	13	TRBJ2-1	CASSNYLMDEQFF	TGTGCCAGCAGCAACTACTTGATGGATGAGCAGTTCTTC
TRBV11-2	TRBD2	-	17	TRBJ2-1	CASRAPLRAGGFVEQFF	TGTGCCAGCAGGGCCCCCCTACGAGCGGGAGGGTTCGTTGAGCAGTTCTTC
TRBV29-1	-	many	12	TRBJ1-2	CSVAVQNYGYTF	TGCAGCGTTGCCGTACAGAACTATGGCTACACCTTC
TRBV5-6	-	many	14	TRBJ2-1	CASSLAHLYNEQFF	TGTGCCAGCAGCTTGGCACACTTATACAATGAGCAGTTCTTC
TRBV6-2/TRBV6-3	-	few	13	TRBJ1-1	CASTLRGGTEAFF	TGTGCCAGCACCCTAAGGGGGGGAACTGAAGCTTTCTTT
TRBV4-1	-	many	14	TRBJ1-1	CASSQVLTAGEAFF	TGCGCCAGCAGCCAAGTTCTAACAGCCGGGGAGGCTTTCTTT
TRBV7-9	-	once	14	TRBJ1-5	CASSLQGFNQPQHF	TGTGCCAGCAGCCTACAGGGATTCAATCAGCCCCAGCATTTT
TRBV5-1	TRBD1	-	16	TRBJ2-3	CASSLGGQGYTDTQYF	TGCGCCAGCAGCTTGGGGGGACAGGGCTACACAGATACGCAGTATTTT
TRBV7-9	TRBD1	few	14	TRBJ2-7	CASSSRDRAYEQYF	TGTGCCAGCAGCTCCCGGGACAGGGCCTACGAGCAGTACTTC
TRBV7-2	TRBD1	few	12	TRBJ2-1	CASSSTGMEQFF	TGTGCCAGCAGCTCGACAGGGATGGAGCAGTTCTTC
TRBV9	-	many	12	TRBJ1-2	CASSVGVDGYTF	TGTGCCAGCAGCGTCGGGGTGGATGGCTACACCTTC
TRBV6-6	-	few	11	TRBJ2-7	CASSPNWEQNF	TGTGCCAGCAGTCCAAATTGGGAGCAGAACTTC